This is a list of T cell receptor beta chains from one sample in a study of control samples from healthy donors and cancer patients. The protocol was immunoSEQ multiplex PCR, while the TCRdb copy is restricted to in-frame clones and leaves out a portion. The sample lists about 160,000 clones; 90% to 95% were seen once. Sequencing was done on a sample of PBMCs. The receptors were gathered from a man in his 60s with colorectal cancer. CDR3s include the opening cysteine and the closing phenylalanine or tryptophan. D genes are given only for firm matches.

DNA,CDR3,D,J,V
TGTGCCAGCAGCCCCGGGACAGATAGCAATCAGCCCCAGCATTTT,CASSPGTDSNQPQHF,TRBD1,TRBJ1-5,TRBV3-1/TRBV3-2
TGTGCCAGTAGTATTCTCGGTGGGGACTTAAGATCCTACAATGAGCAGTTCTTC,CASSILGGDLRSYNEQFF,-,TRBJ2-1,TRBV19
TGTGCCAGCAGCTCTAGCGGGGCTAACACCGGGGAGCTGTTTTTT,CASSSSGANTGELFF,TRBD2,TRBJ2-2,TRBV7-2
TGCGCCAGCAGCACGGGGGGAATTTACAATGAGCAGTTCTTC,CASSTGGIYNEQFF,TRBD2,TRBJ2-1,TRBV10-1
TGTGCCAGCAGTACTTCCGGGGAGCTGTTTTTT,CASSTSGELFF,-,TRBJ2-2,TRBV27
TGTGCCAGCAGCCAAGACCGTGTCAGGGGAAACATTCAGTACTTC,CASSQDRVRGNIQYF,-,TRBJ2-4,TRBV3-1/TRBV3-2
TGTGCCAGCAGTTCTGACGGGCGAGAGACCCAGTACTTC,CASSSDGRETQYF,-,TRBJ2-5,TRBV12-3/TRBV12-4
TGTGCCAGCAGCCAAGTACCTGGTCCTAGGTACGAGCAGTACTTC,CASSQVPGPRYEQYF,-,TRBJ2-7,TRBV3-1/TRBV3-2
TGTGCCAGCAGTTTCGAGGGGGGAGAGACCCAGTACTTC,CASSFEGGETQYF,-,TRBJ2-5,TRBV27
TGTGCCATCAGAGGACAGCTTAATTCACCCCTCCACTTT,CAIRGQLNSPLHF,-,TRBJ1-6,TRBV10-3
TGCGCCAGCAGTCAATTCCAGAGGGCAGGGACTGAAGCTTTCTTT,CASSQFQRAGTEAFF,-,TRBJ1-1,TRBV4-3
TGTGCCAGCAGGATCGGGGAGTCGGCTAACTATGGCTACACCTTC,CASRIGESANYGYTF,-,TRBJ1-2,TRBV2
TGCGCCAGCAGCTTGGCCGAGACAGGGGTAGGCAATGAGCAGTTCTTC,CASSLAETGVGNEQFF,TRBD1,TRBJ2-1,TRBV5-1
TGTGCCAGCAGCCAAGAGGGGACAGGGCAAAAGAACTTC,CASSQEGTGQKNF,TRBD1,TRBJ2-7,TRBV4-2